One sample yielded the 11 T cell receptor beta chains listed below, sequenced in a study of shared clonotypes between healthy human individuals. Clones were sequenced by immunoSEQ multiplex PCR, and TCRdb holds only the in-frame ones, with some missing. Of around 1,900,000 clones in the sample, over 85% were seen once. It was CD45RO-negative cells, positively selected for CCR7, that made up naive CD8 cells, with terminally differentiated effector memory CD45RA+ cells excluded. Source material: naive CD8+ T cells from PBMCs. The origin of the receptors is a man aged 18 to 29 in good health. Some clones in this sample may be carry-over from other donors' samples.

The chain employs TRBV11-2 and TRBJ2-1; TRBD2 aligns across 10 bases. Germline CDR1 is SGHAT and CDR2 is FQNNGV. This CDR3 comprises 15 residues. V lost 5 bases and J lost 7; bases outside the gene matches: 8. The CDR3 reads CASSPKREGVNEQFF. In DNA form, the CDR3 reads TGTGCCAGCAGCCCCAAGCGGGAGGGAGTTAATGAGCAGTTCTTC. Looking up the rest from reference TRBV11-2 and TRBJ2-1 gives the full variable domain: EAGVAQSPRYKIIEKRQSVAFWCNPISGHATLYWYQQILGQGPKLLIQFQNNGVVDDSQLPKDRFSAERLKGVDSTLKIQPAKLEDSAVYLCASSPKREGVNEQFFGPGTRLTVL.

This chain links TRBV10-3 with TRBJ2-7; D is undetermined. Germline CDR1 is ENHRY and CDR2 is SYGVKD. Trimming removed 6 bases at V and 0 bases at J, with 9 bases between. The CDR3 is 13 residues long. The CDR3 region has the DNA TGTGCCATCAGGGACGTCCCCTCCTACGAGCAGTACTTC. Encoded protein: CAIRDVPSYEQYF.

V is TRBV6-5 and J is TRBJ2-1; D is possibly TRBD1 or TRBD2 (6 bases each). Germline V CDR1 and CDR2: MNHEY, SVGAGI. This CDR3 has 13 residues. Trimming removed 8 bases from V and 8 bases from J, with 16 bases in between. CDR3 in DNA: TGTGCCAGCGGGGCCGGGGGCTCGTATGAGCAGTTCTTC. Protein product: CASGAGGSYEQFF.

The V call is TRBV4-1, the J call TRBJ2-5; D is unresolved. V was shortened by 3 bases and J by 5 bases, with 10 bases between the two germline ends. Germline V gene data show CDR1 as MGHRA and CDR2 as YSYEKL. The CDR3 runs to 13 residues. The DNA for the CDR3 is TGCGCCAGCAGCCAGTGGAACGGGGAGACCCAGTACTTC. Its protein is CASSQWNGETQYF.

The chain is built from TRBV10-3 and TRBJ2-7; D call uncertain. The CDR3 loop spans 13 amino acids. The germline V gene has CDR1 ENHRY and CDR2 SYGVKD. V lost 0 bases to trimming and J lost 7 bases, with 10 bases between them. CDR3 coding DNA: TGTGCCATCAGTGAGTCCAGATCGTGGGAGCAGTACTTC. Encoded protein: CAISESRSWEQYF.

The chain uses TRBV2 and TRBJ2-7; TRBD2 matches 8 bases. With 0 bases clipped from V and 5 bases from J, the junction kept 12 bases outside the gene matches. The germline V gene has CDR1 SNHLY and CDR2 FYNNEI. The CDR3 contains 17 residues. CDR3 protein: CASSEALGGGRGNEQYF. CDR3 nucleotides: TGTGCCAGCAGTGAAGCGTTAGGCGGGGGGAGAGGAAACGAGCAGTACTTC.

The V and J genes are TRBV4-2 and TRBJ1-1, with D possibly being TRBD1 (5 bases). CDR3 size: 18 residues. Germline CDR1 reads LGHNA; CDR2 reads YNFKEQ. V lost 1 base and J 1 base, leaving 19 bases between the germline ends. The CDR3: CASSQGGDIWSQNTEAFF. The CDR3, as DNA: TGTGCCAGCAGCCAAGGAGGGGATATCTGGTCCCAGAACACTGAAGCTTTCTTT.

V gene TRBV5-6 combines with J gene TRBJ1-2; D is possibly TRBD1 (6 bases). CDR1 SGHDT and CDR2 YYEEEE come from the germline V gene. Trimming removed 4 bases from V and 4 bases from J, with 14 bases in between. The CDR3 consists of 14 residues. The CDR3, as DNA: TGTGCCAGCAGCGTCCCTACAGGGCTCTATGGCTACACCTTC. Its translation is CASSVPTGLYGYTF.

This chain joins TRBV30 and TRBJ2-3; D is perhaps TRBD1 (5 bases). This CDR3 has 17 amino acids. V was pared by 4 bases and J by 0 bases, with 20 bases between. The germline V gene has CDR1 GTSNPN and CDR2 SVGIG (reference sequence). The CDR3 nucleotides read TGTGCCTGGACCTTGGAGATGGGGCACACTAGCACAGATACGCAGTATTTT. It translates to CAWTLEMGHTSTDTQYF.

This clone was detected only once. The chain carries TRBV9 and TRBJ1-2, with a possible D match to TRBD1 (5 bases). Germline lookup yields CDR1 SGDLS and CDR2 YYNGEE. This CDR3 has 16 amino acids. V shed 4 bases and J shed 6 bases, with 22 bases lying between them. DNA for the CDR3: TGTGCCAGCAGCCTTGGATTCTCGGGCAGGGTTGATGGCTACACCTTC. Its translation is CASSLGFSGRVDGYTF.

The rearrangement uses TRBV28 and TRBJ2-1; D might be TRBD2 (6 bases). Germline-derived CDR1 and CDR2 are MDHEN and SYDVKM. The CDR3 is 17 amino acids. V shed 1 base and J shed 3 bases, with 16 bases lying between them. DNA for the CDR3: TGTGCCAGCAGTTTATCGTCCCGAGGGACTTTCTACAATGAGCAGTTCTTC. This codes for CASSLSSRGTFYNEQFF.